The next 32 T cell receptor beta chains were all read from a single sample in a study of T cells in Graves' hyperthyroidism and ophthalmopathy. Amplification of TCR beta CDR3 regions used RNA as the template. The HTBI primer set served for first-round RT-PCR of the TCR CDR3. Using its own MiXCR run on the multiplex PCR reads, TCRdb lists one record per CDR3 protein. The data hold some 490,000 distinct CDR3 sequences, with approximately 22% observed a single time. The sequencing input was blood. Receptors were obtained from an older woman with Graves' ophthalmopathy.

The rearrangement uses TRBV7-2 and TRBJ1-1; a possible D gene is TRBD1 (5 bases). V lost 8 bases, J lost 6 bases, and 25 bases lay in between. The CDR3 is 16 amino acids. CDR1 is SGHTA, CDR2 FQGNSA, per germline. The CDR3 protein is CASFRDGGASLSEAFF. The CDR3 DNA is TGTGCCAGCTTCCGGGATGGAGGGGCGAGTCTCTCTGAAGCTTTCTTT.

This clonotype turned up a few times. The chain has TRBV20-1 and TRBJ1-2; D may be TRBD1 (6 bases). In germline, CDR1 is DFQATT, CDR2 SNEGSKA (reference sequence). Trimming shortened V by 3 bases and J by 4 bases, and 15 bases separated the two germline ends. This CDR3 has 14 residues. CDR3 region: CSARAQGTAYGYTF. CDR3 DNA sequence: TGCAGTGCTAGGGCACAGGGTACAGCCTATGGCTACACCTTC.

The chain combines TRBV5-1 with TRBJ2-2; D may be TRBD1 or TRBD2 (7 bases each). Germline lookup yields CDR1 SGHRS and CDR2 YFSETQ. The V end was cut by 5 bases, the J end by 7 bases, with 12 bases between. The CDR3 runs 13 residues. CDR3 residues: CASRRGTDGELFF. CDR3 nucleotide sequence: TGCGCCAGCAGGCGGGGGACAGACGGGGAGCTGTTTTTT.

In DNA form, the CDR3 reads TGTGCCAGCAGGATGACTGACGGAACCAATTCACCCCTCCACTTT. Amino acids: CASRMTDGTNSPLHF. This chain connects TRBV27 to TRBJ1-6; D ambiguous. This CDR3 has 15 residues. Germline-derived CDR1 and CDR2 are MNHEY and SMNVEV (reference sequence). V lost 6 bases and J lost 7, with 16 bases in between.

V is TRBV5-1 and J is TRBJ2-3, with D possibly TRBD1 on 6 matching bases. V lost 4 bases and J lost 4, with 13 bases in between. CDR3 size: 14 residues. Germline assignment: CDR1 SGHRS and CDR2 YFSETQ. CDR3 DNA: TGCGCCAGCAGCCCCGACAGGTTTGCAGATACGCAGTATTTT. Its protein product is CASSPDRFADTQYF.

The chain is built from TRBV20-1 and TRBJ1-2; 10 nucleotides align to TRBD1. The V segment lost 5 bases and the J segment 6 bases; nucleotides outside the gene matches: 6. The CDR3 runs to 13 residues. Germline V CDR1 and CDR2: DFQATT, SNEGSKA (reference sequence). The CDR3 protein is CSAWTGGVDGYTF. CDR3 DNA sequence: TGCAGTGCTTGGACAGGGGGGGTGGATGGCTACACCTTC.

The count of this clonotype is one. V gene TRBV20-1 combines with J gene TRBJ2-1; D perhaps matches TRBD2 (5 bases). Trimming cost V 3 bases and J 3 bases, with 18 bases left between them. Germline CDR1 is DFQATT and CDR2 is SNEGSKA (reference sequence). The CDR3 totals 16 residues. The CDR3 is CSARSLAGKDYNEQFF. DNA of the CDR3: TGCAGTGCTAGGTCGCTAGCAGGCAAAGACTACAATGAGCAGTTCTTC.

The chain combines TRBV20-1 with TRBJ2-4; D may be TRBD2 (5 bases). The ends were cut back, 5 bases at V and 4 bases at J, with 12 bases in the middle. Looked up from germline, CDR1 is DFQATT and CDR2 is SNEGSKA (reference sequence). The CDR3 spans 13 residues. The CDR3 bases are TGCAGTGCTGCTGGACTGGAGAAAAACATTCAGTACTTC. Amino acids: CSAAGLEKNIQYF.

The gene calls are TRBV20-1 and TRBJ2-3, with 9 bases aligning to TRBD1. J lost 6 bases, V lost 0 bases, and 7 bases had no gene match. The CDR3 has 15 amino acids. Germline V gene lookup returns CDR1 DFQATT and CDR2 SNEGSKA (reference sequence). CDR3 sequence: CSARDLGQGRDTQYF. The CDR3 coding sequence is TGCAGTGCTAGAGATCTGGGACAGGGCCGTGATACGCAGTATTTT.

This chain links TRBV7-3 with TRBJ2-1, with TRBD2 identical over 10 bases. CDR1 and CDR2 (germline): SGHTA, FQGTGA. The CDR3 runs 16 residues. J was trimmed by 5 bases and V by 2 bases; bases with no gene match: 6. This chain's CDR3 is CASSLGPSGRHNEQFF. CDR3 sequence (DNA): TGTGCCAGCAGCTTAGGCCCTAGCGGGAGACACAATGAGCAGTTCTTC.

This chain connects TRBV12-3 or TRBV12-4 to TRBJ1-1, with 7 nucleotides matching TRBD1. V shed 3 bases and J 9 bases; nucleotides not matched to a gene: 7. The CDR3 consists of 13 residues. CDR3 bases: TGTGCCAGCAGTTTGGAGGGGGCGAGAAAAGCTTTCTTT. Translation gives CASSLEGARKAFF.

This clonotype came up a few times. The rearrangement joins TRBV7-2 to TRBJ2-1, with D perhaps assigned TRBD1 or TRBD2 (5 bases each). V gave up 6 bases and J gave up 4 bases, with 16 bases separating them. Looked up from germline, CDR1 is SGHTA and CDR2 is FQGNSA. The CDR3 runs to 15 residues. In DNA form, the CDR3 reads TGTGCCAGCAGAGGGGACCTGGCGGGTTACAATGAGCAGTTCTTC. It translates to CASRGDLAGYNEQFF. The entire variable domain, with the rest obtained from reference TRBV7-2 and TRBJ2-1, is as follows: GAGVSQSPSNKVTEKGKDVELRCDPISGHTALYWYRQSLGQGLEFLIYFQGNSAPDKSGLPSDRFSAERTGGSVSTLTIQRTQQEDSAVYLCASRGDLAGYNEQFFGPGTRLTVL.

This clonotype was picked up a small number of times. The chain joins TRBV30 to TRBJ1-2; possibly TRBD1 for D (6 bases). The CDR3 runs 13 residues. Germline V gene sequence: CDR1 GTSNPN, CDR2 SVGIG (reference sequence). V was pared by 5 bases and J by 8 bases, with 18 bases between. The CDR3 reads CAWEATGVEGYTF. The CDR3 region has the DNA TGTGCCTGGGAAGCGACAGGCGTTGAGGGCTACACCTTC.

This clonotype has just a few counts. The gene calls are TRBV19 and TRBJ1-1, with D possibly matching TRBD1 (5 bases). V gave up 6 bases and J gave up 2 bases, with 19 bases separating them. Germline V gene data show CDR1 as LNHDA and CDR2 as SQIVND (reference sequence). This CDR3 comprises 16 residues. This chain's CDR3 is CASSSRSGTQNTEAFF. CDR3 nucleotides: TGTGCCAGTAGCTCCAGGAGCGGGACCCAAAACACTGAAGCTTTCTTT.

This clonotype was seen more than once but under ten times. The chain has TRBV6-1 and TRBJ1-1; D is perhaps TRBD1 (5 bases). V lost 6 bases to trimming and J lost 4 bases, with 15 bases between them. This CDR3 has 14 residues. Germline CDR1 reads MNHNS; CDR2 reads SASEGT. CDR3 residues: CASRPQGLVTEAFF. DNA of the CDR3: TGTGCCAGCAGGCCCCAGGGTTTGGTCACTGAAGCTTTCTTT.

This clonotype was counted only a few times. The chain recombines TRBV18 with TRBJ2-3, with a weak D call TRBD2 (6 bases). CDR3 size: 14 residues. CDR1 and CDR2 from the germline V gene are KGHSH and LQKENI. Between the trimmed V and J ends, which lost 2 bases and 5 bases, there was a span of 11 bases. The CDR3 bases are TGTGCCAGCTCACCAAGTAGCGGTGGAGATACGCAGTATTTT. Amino acid sequence: CASSPSSGGDTQYF.

This clonotype was seen a few times. The chain has TRBV5-1 and TRBJ2-3; 13 nucleotides align to TRBD2. With 5 bases clipped from V and 3 bases from J, the junction kept 3 bases outside the gene matches. Per germline, CDR1 SGHRS and CDR2 YFSETQ. The CDR3 is 15 amino acids. Here the CDR3 reads CASRTSGRWTDTQYF. The CDR3 DNA is TGCGCCAGCAGGACTAGCGGGAGGTGGACAGATACGCAGTATTTT.

The rearrangement joins TRBV20-1 to TRBJ1-2; 8 bases map to TRBD1. Germline CDR1 DFQATT, CDR2 SNEGSKA (reference sequence). CDR3 length: 16 amino acids. V was pared by 5 bases and J by 3 bases, with 14 bases of the junction left unmatched. CDR3 residues: CSAPRGQTFGDYGYTF. CDR3 nucleotide sequence: TGCAGTGCTCCCAGGGGGCAGACTTTCGGGGACTATGGCTACACCTTC.

V is TRBV20-1 and J is TRBJ1-5, with D possibly being TRBD1 (5 bases). Germline CDR1 and CDR2: DFQATT and SNEGSKA (reference sequence). The CDR3 runs to 13 residues. Trimming shortened V by 6 bases and J by 9 bases, and 18 bases separated the two germline ends. CDR3 protein: CSAGGGTIRPQHF. The CDR3 DNA reads as TGCAGTGCCGGAGGAGGGACCATCCGGCCCCAGCATTTT.

This clonotype has just a few counts. V and J are TRBV6-1 and TRBJ1-1; 7 nucleotides align to TRBD1. The CDR3 loop spans 14 amino acids. Unmatched junction bases numbered 5, after V lost 6 bases and J lost 1 base. The V gene's germline CDR1 is MNHNS and CDR2 SASEGT. The CDR3 sequence: CASSIDRENTEAFF. The CDR3 nucleotides read TGTGCCAGCAGCATTGACAGGGAGAACACTGAAGCTTTCTTT.

The V and J genes are TRBV6-5 and TRBJ1-4, with D possibly matching TRBD1 (6 bases). Germline V gene data show CDR1 as MNHEY and CDR2 as SVGAGI. The germline V and J ends were trimmed by 2 bases and 8 bases, with 18 bases remaining between them. The CDR3 contains 16 residues. In DNA form, the CDR3 reads TGTGCCAGCAGTTACGATCCCAGGGGTAGCAGGGAAAAACTGTTTTTT. The encoded protein is CASSYDPRGSREKLFF.

This clonotype has just a few counts. V and J are TRBV19 and TRBJ2-2, with D maybe TRBD1 (6 bases). Germline lookup yields CDR1 LNHDA and CDR2 SQIVND (reference sequence). This CDR3 has 16 residues. The V end was cut by 9 bases, the J end by 3 bases, with 20 bases between. The CDR3 loop is CASRGLGTGYTGELFF. CDR3 nucleotides: TGTGCCAGCAGGGGATTAGGAACAGGGTACACCGGGGAGCTGTTTTTT.

This clonotype was detected only a few times. The CDR3 DNA follows: TGTGCCAGCAGCCGGACAGGGCGATATGGCTACACCTTC. Protein product: CASSRTGRYGYTF. The genes are TRBV28 and TRBJ1-2; 8 nucleotides agree with TRBD1. Trimming removed 6 bases from V and 5 bases from J; junction bases left unmatched: 5. Per germline, CDR1 MDHEN and CDR2 SYDVKM. The length of the CDR3 is 13 residues.

The gene calls are TRBV28 and TRBJ2-2; 9 bases are shared with TRBD2. Germline trimming cut 3 bases from V and 4 bases from J; bases unmatched to any gene: 6. Looked up from germline, CDR1 is MDHEN and CDR2 is SYDVKM. The CDR3 has 16 residues. The CDR3 DNA is TGTGCCAGCAGTTTTAGACTAGCGGCCCGCACCGGGGAGCTGTTTTTT. It specifies CASSFRLAARTGELFF.

The chain carries TRBV10-3 and TRBJ2-1; 14 positions agree with TRBD2. CDR1 and CDR2 from the germline V gene are ENHRY and SYGVKD. Losses at the gene ends were 10 bases for V and 7 bases for J; bases not matched to a gene: 6. This CDR3 region has 14 residues. CDR3 protein: CATRGLAGDNEQFF. The CDR3 nucleotides are TGTGCCACCCGGGGACTAGCGGGAGATAATGAGCAGTTCTTC.

The genes are TRBV27 and TRBJ2-7, with 14 bases fitting TRBD2. The CDR3 sequence is 20 residues long. V trimming: 1 base; J trimming: 2 bases; junction bases outside the gene matches: 13. CDR1 is MNHEY and CDR2 is SMNVEV in the germline V gene (reference sequence). This CDR3 is CASSLLRGTSGSPRPYEQYF. Here the CDR3 DNA reads TGTGCCAGCAGTTTATTACGCGGGACTAGCGGGAGTCCACGCCCCTACGAGCAGTACTTC.

This clonotype was seen repeatedly, ten times or more. The chain recombines TRBV29-1 with TRBJ1-2, with TRBD1 matching 11 bases. Per germline, CDR1 SQVTM and CDR2 ANQGSEA. This CDR3 spans 14 amino acids. The V gene end was trimmed by 7 bases and the J gene end by 3 bases; junction bases not matched to a gene: 7. The CDR3 region is CSAGQGAKDYGYTF. CDR3 coding DNA: TGCAGCGCCGGACAGGGGGCGAAGGACTATGGCTACACCTTC.

This clonotype was seen ten or more times. The rearrangement links TRBV12-3 or TRBV12-4 to TRBJ1-1; no firm D call. With 0 bases removed from V and 4 bases from J, the gap between germline ends came to 9 bases. The CDR3 length is 14 residues. CDR3 amino acids: CASSLATASTEAFF. The CDR3 region has the DNA TGTGCCAGCAGTTTAGCTACAGCCTCCACTGAAGCTTTCTTT.

This clonotype has a handful of counts. This chain connects TRBV6-1 to TRBJ2-2; 10 bases match TRBD1. The CDR3 has 15 residues. The V segment lost 1 base and the J segment 5 bases; nucleotides outside the gene matches: 1. Germline loops: CDR1 MNHNS, CDR2 SASEGT. This CDR3 reads CASSEGGQGTGELFF. Here the CDR3 DNA reads TGTGCCAGCAGTGAAGGGGGACAGGGGACCGGGGAGCTGTTTTTT.

This clonotype was found a few times. The rearrangement uses TRBV6-1 and TRBJ1-5; D possibly corresponds to TRBD1 (5 bases). V was pared by 6 bases and J by 0 bases, with 18 bases between. Germline V CDR1 and CDR2: MNHNS, SASEGT. The CDR3 totals 17 residues. For the CDR3, the DNA is TGTGCCAGCAGCGGCTATGGTAGCAGGGTTAGCAATCAGCCCCAGCATTTT. Translated: CASSGYGSRVSNQPQHF.

The rearrangement joins TRBV5-1 to TRBJ2-1; D uncertain. With 0 bases removed from V and 7 bases from J, the gap between germline ends came to 8 bases. The CDR3 covers 13 residues. Germline CDR1 and CDR2: SGHRS and YFSETQ. The CDR3 sequence: CASSLDLANEQFF. The CDR3 nucleotides are TGCGCCAGCAGCTTGGATTTGGCTAATGAGCAGTTCTTC.

This clonotype turned up a few times. The chain recombines TRBV7-8 with TRBJ1-6; 8 nucleotides align to TRBD1. Trimming removed 9 bases from V and 7 bases from J; junction bases left unmatched: 8. CDR1 is SGHVS, CDR2 FQNEAQ, per germline. This CDR3 spans 14 amino acids. This CDR3 reads CASMQGAGNSPLHF. Written as DNA, the CDR3 is TGTGCCAGTATGCAGGGGGCGGGCAATTCACCCCTCCACTTT.